This T cell receptor (beta chain) was observed in a study of CD8+CD57+ T cells in acquired aplastic anemia. Trimming cost V 4 bases and J 2 bases; bases outside gene matches: 6. The CDR3 extends over 15 amino acids. Germline V gene data show CDR1 as SGHRS and CDR2 as YFSETQ. Patients sequenced had flow cytometry evidence of CD8+CD57+ cell expansion. Researchers used genomic DNA as the template to profile TCR beta VDJ and CDR3. MiXCR, run by TCRdb on the reads, gives a single entry per CDR3 protein. The sample consists of 160,000 or so distinct CDR3 sequences, around 48% of them appearing once. The sample holds many counts of this clonotype.

The sequenced sample was sorted CD4+, CD8+, or CD8+CD57+ T cells (not recorded which) from PBMCs. The J gene is TRBJ2-1, the V gene TRBV5-1; 7 bases are a match to TRBD2. This sequence originates from a human donor with aplastic anemia. CDR3 region: CASSAGRRTYNEQFF. CDR3 in DNA: TGCGCCAGCAGCGCCGGGAGGAGGACCTACAATGAGCAGTTCTTC.